The 31 T cell receptor beta chains reported below all come from one sample, sequenced in a study of shared clonotypes between healthy human individuals. Assay used: immunoSEQ multiplex PCR; TCRdb lists only in-frame clones, some missing. The top ten clones hold roughly 1.7% of a sample with 550,000 to 800,000 clones, 74% of them seen once. Sequencing was performed on memory CD4+ T cells sorted from blood. The subset here: CD45RA-negative fraction. The receptor set was obtained from a woman younger than 45 in good health.

The CDR3 region has the DNA TGTGCCAGTAGCACCTGGGACAGCGGCGTCCTGACTTTC. Its translation: CASSTWDSGVLTF. The V gene is TRBV19, the J gene TRBJ2-6; TRBD1 aligns across 7 bases. Trimming cost V 6 bases and J 12 bases; bases outside gene matches: 8. CDR3 length: 13 residues. Germline V gives CDR1 LNHDA, CDR2 SQIVND (reference sequence).

This clone was recorded at least ten times. The genes are TRBV10-1 and TRBJ2-7; 8 bases map to TRBD2. V was clipped by 8 bases and J by 5 bases; unmatched bases: 8. Germline CDR1 WNHNN, CDR2 SYGVQD (reference sequence). CDR3 length equals 13 residues. The CDR3 DNA is TGCGCCAGCGCCGGGACTAGTAACGACGAGCAGTACTTC. Protein: CASAGTSNDEQYF.

This clone showed up just a few times. This chain joins TRBV19 and TRBJ2-3; 9 bases align to TRBD2. Unmatched junction bases numbered 9, after V lost 6 bases and J lost 2 bases. The germline V gene encodes CDR1 LNHDA and CDR2 SQIVND (reference sequence). The CDR3 is 16 residues long. The CDR3 DNA reads as TGTGCCAGTAGCACGGGGACTAGCCGACACACAGATACGCAGTATTTT. It translates to CASSTGTSRHTDTQYF. Full variable domain (remainder filled in from reference TRBV19 and TRBJ2-3): DGGITQSPKYLFRKEGQNVTLSCEQNLNHDAMYWYRQDPGQGLRLIYYSQIVNDFQKGDIAEGYSVSREKKESFPLTVTSAQKNPTAFYLCASSTGTSRHTDTQYFGPGTRLTVL.

This chain joins TRBV19 and TRBJ1-4; D call uncertain. CDR3 length: 14 amino acids. CDR1 and CDR2 from the germline V gene are LNHDA and SQIVND (reference sequence). V lost 3 bases, J lost 7 bases, and 12 bases lay in between. The DNA for the CDR3 is TGTGCCAGTAGTATTGGCGTCGTCACTGAAAAACTGTTTTTT. This gives the protein CASSIGVVTEKLFF.

This clone was seen more than once but under ten times. This chain connects TRBV28 to TRBJ2-5; 7 positions agree with TRBD2. The CDR3 covers 15 residues. Unmatched junction bases numbered 8, after V lost 2 bases and J lost 5 bases. The germline V gene has CDR1 MDHEN and CDR2 SYDVKM. CDR3 coding DNA: TGTGCCAGCAGTTTAGCGGGAGTCGGGAGTGAGACCCAGTACTTC. This translates into CASSLAGVGSETQYF. The full variable domain, rest sourced from reference TRBV28 and TRBJ2-5, is DVKVTQSSRYLVKRTGEKVFLECVQDMDHENMFWYRQDPGLGLRLIYFSYDVKMKEKGDIPEGYSVSREKKERFSLILESASTNQTSMYLCASSLAGVGSETQYFGPGTRLLVL.

The chain couples TRBV7-2 to TRBJ1-5; D remains ambiguous. Germline-derived CDR1 and CDR2 are SGHTA and FQGNSA. This CDR3 is built from 13 residues. Trimming removed 2 bases from V and 4 bases from J, with 6 bases in between. The CDR3 bases are TGTGCCAGCAGCTTAAAGGCAAATCAGCCCCAGCATTTT. It is translated as CASSLKANQPQHF.

This sequence joins TRBV19 and TRBJ2-5; 8 bases align to TRBD1. V lost 5 bases and J lost 6; bases outside the gene matches: 8. Germline CDR1 reads LNHDA; CDR2 reads SQIVND (reference sequence). CDR3 length: 14 residues. The CDR3 coding sequence is TGTGCCAGTAGTGTCCAGGGGGCGTTAAAGACCCAGTACTTC. It yields the protein CASSVQGALKTQYF.

This chain uses TRBV2 with TRBJ2-5; D gene ambiguous. There are 13 residues in the CDR3. Between the trimmed V and J ends, which lost 3 bases and 5 bases, there was a span of 10 bases. Germline CDR1 reads SNHLY; CDR2 reads FYNNEI. This CDR3 reads CASSDWIGETQYF. The CDR3 region has the DNA TGTGCCAGCAGTGATTGGATTGGGGAGACCCAGTACTTC.

The genes are TRBV28 and TRBJ2-5, with 13 bases lining up with TRBD2. The CDR3 length is 15 residues. The trim removed 6 bases at V and 5 bases at J, leaving 6 bases unmatched. Germline CDR1 and CDR2: MDHEN and SYDVKM. Here the CDR3 DNA reads TGTGCCAGCAGCAGACTAGCGGGAGGTCGGGAGACCCAGTACTTC. Encoded protein: CASSRLAGGRETQYF.

This chain links TRBV5-4 with TRBJ2-7, with no clear D. CDR1 and CDR2 from the germline V gene are SGHNT and YYREEE (reference sequence). The CDR3 loop spans 14 amino acids. V shed 2 bases and J shed 0 bases, with 9 bases lying between them. The CDR3, as DNA: TGTGCCAGCAGCTTTGGATTCTTCTCCTACGAGCAGTACTTC. Translation gives CASSFGFFSYEQYF.

A few counts support this clone. This rearrangement joins TRBV5-4 to TRBJ2-3, with a possible D match to TRBD2 (6 bases). Trimming took 4 bases from V and 5 from J, leaving 17 bases between them. CDR1 is SGHNT and CDR2 is YYREEE in the germline V gene (reference sequence). The CDR3 spans 15 residues. Here the CDR3 DNA reads TGTGCCAGCAGCCTGGTTGGAGGGCCCCTAGATACGCAGTATTTT. Its translation: CASSLVGGPLDTQYF.

The chain links TRBV5-1 to TRBJ2-1; 8 bases line up with TRBD2. V was clipped by 4 bases and J by 5 bases; unmatched bases: 8. The CDR3 is 15 amino acids. Germline lookup yields CDR1 SGHRS and CDR2 YFSETQ. Written as DNA, the CDR3 is TGCGCCAGCAGCGGAAGCGGGAGCGGGCACAATGAGCAGTTCTTC. Amino acid sequence: CASSGSGSGHNEQFF.

The rearrangement links TRBV6-1 to TRBJ1-2; unclear D gene. Germline V gene sequence: CDR1 MNHNS, CDR2 SASEGT. The V end was cut by 2 bases, the J end by 7 bases, with 11 bases between. CDR3 length: 13 residues. CDR3 DNA: TGTGCCAGCAGTGAAAGGGTGGGAAGTGGCTACACCTTC. This encodes CASSERVGSGYTF.

V and J are TRBV13 and TRBJ2-5; perhaps TRBD1 as D (6 bases). The CDR3 sequence is 15 residues long. CDR1 PRHDT and CDR2 FYEKMQ come from the germline V gene (reference sequence). Between the trimmed V and J ends, which lost 2 bases and 3 bases, there was a span of 13 bases. Here the CDR3 reads CASSLRGRGKETQYF. In DNA, the CDR3 is TGTGCCAGCAGCTTACGTGGCAGGGGAAAAGAGACCCAGTACTTC.

V gene TRBV19 combines with J gene TRBJ1-5, with 7 bases lining up with TRBD1. The CDR3 extends over 15 amino acids. After removal of 9 bases from V and 0 bases from J, the junction contained 8 bases not matched to a gene. CDR1 and CDR2 from the germline V gene are LNHDA and SQIVND (reference sequence). The CDR3 DNA sequence: TGTGCCAGCCACAGGGGTTCCTATAGCAATCAGCCCCAGCATTTT. This translates into CASHRGSYSNQPQHF. Looking up the rest from reference TRBV19 and TRBJ1-5 gives the full variable domain: DGGITQSPKYLFRKEGQNVTLSCEQNLNHDAMYWYRQDPGQGLRLIYYSQIVNDFQKGDIAEGYSVSREKKESFPLTVTSAQKNPTAFYLCASHRGSYSNQPQHFGDGTRLSIL.

The J gene is TRBJ2-1, the V gene TRBV27; D gene uncertain. V dropped 6 bases and J dropped 8 bases, with 14 bases sitting between them. There are 13 residues in the CDR3. The germline V gene has CDR1 MNHEY and CDR2 SMNVEV (reference sequence). CDR3 DNA sequence: TGTGCCAGCAGCAGGACCCCCCTCGATGAGCAGTTCTTC. It specifies CASSRTPLDEQFF.

The chain has TRBV4-1 and TRBJ1-5; D is uncertain. The CDR3 covers 17 residues. V shed 1 base and J shed 1 base, with 14 bases lying between them. The germline CDR1 and CDR2 sequences are MGHRA and YSYEKL. DNA of the CDR3: TGCGCCAGCAGCCAAGGTACCCGAGGCTACAGCAATCAGCCCCAGCATTTT. Its protein is CASSQGTRGYSNQPQHF.

The chain couples TRBV7-9 to TRBJ1-5, with no clear D. Germline values: CDR1 SEHNR, CDR2 FQNEAQ (reference sequence). V was trimmed by 2 bases and J by 0 bases, leaving 8 bases between them. The CDR3 sequence is 15 residues long. CDR3 coding DNA: TGTGCCAGCAGCTTAATAGGGTATAGCAATCAGCCCCAGCATTTT. This gives the protein CASSLIGYSNQPQHF.

V is TRBV6-1 and J is TRBJ1-3; D unresolved. Trimming removed 6 bases from V and 4 bases from J, with 10 bases in between. The CDR3 totals 13 residues. Germline CDR1 is MNHNS and CDR2 is SASEGT. The CDR3 loop reads CASSPDGGNTIYF. DNA for the CDR3: TGTGCCAGCAGCCCGGACGGAGGAAACACCATATATTTT.

The chain carries TRBV12-5 and TRBJ2-1; 7 bases line up with TRBD2. Trimming took 5 bases from V and 6 from J; bases not matched to a gene: 10. Germline V gives CDR1 LGHNT, CDR2 FRNRAP. CDR3 length: 15 residues. The chain's CDR3 is CASGLQRDGLNEQFF. CDR3 coding DNA: TGTGCTAGTGGTCTACAGCGGGATGGCCTCAATGAGCAGTTCTTC.

The chain links TRBV2 to TRBJ2-7; the D gene could be TRBD1 or TRBD2 (5 bases each). CDR1 and CDR2 (germline): SNHLY, FYNNEI. Trimming stripped 4 bases from V and 3 bases from J, with 22 bases between. The CDR3 runs 17 residues. The CDR3 DNA sequence: TGTGCCAGCAGTGCCACCCAGGGCCGTATCCGGGACTACGAGCAGTACTTC. It specifies CASSATQGRIRDYEQYF.

The chain joins TRBV2 to TRBJ1-2, with TRBD1 identical over 8 bases. The CDR3 runs 14 residues. Germline trimming cut 7 bases from V and 1 base from J; bases unmatched to any gene: 5. Germline CDR1 SNHLY, CDR2 FYNNEI. The CDR3 loop reads CASTDRGNNYGYTF. The CDR3 coding sequence is TGTGCCAGCACCGACAGGGGAAATAACTATGGCTACACCTTC.

The J gene is TRBJ2-7, the V gene TRBV18, with TRBD1 as a possible D gene (5 bases). V dropped 3 bases and J dropped 1 base, with 13 bases sitting between them. This CDR3 has 15 residues. Germline loops: CDR1 KGHSH, CDR2 LQKENI. CDR3 sequence reads: CASSPSGGHSYEQYF. CDR3 nucleotide sequence: TGTGCCAGCTCACCTTCGGGCGGACATTCCTACGAGCAGTACTTC. The full variable domain, its missing parts supplied by reference TRBV18 and TRBJ2-7, is NAGVMQNPRHLVRRRGQEARLRCSPMKGHSHVYWYRQLPEEGLKFMVYLQKENIIDESGMPKERFSAEFPKEGPSILRIQQVVRGDSAAYFCASSPSGGHSYEQYFGPGTRLTVT.

This sequence joins TRBV2 and TRBJ2-5; 8 bases fit TRBD1. The CDR3 is 14 amino acids. Losses at the gene ends were 7 bases for V and 2 bases for J; bases not matched to a gene: 6. Germline loops: CDR1 SNHLY, CDR2 FYNNEI. CDR3 protein: CASTGDRLQETQYF. CDR3 nucleotides: TGTGCCAGCACGGGGGACAGGCTACAAGAGACCCAGTACTTC.

Concerning this clone itself: One end of the junction is discordant with germline, which a read error may explain. This specimen includes other DNA sequences encoding the same CDR3. The gene calls are TRBV7-8 and TRBJ2-3; D remains ambiguous. From germline, CDR1 is SGHVS and CDR2 FQNEAQ. CDR3 length equals 12 residues. CDR3: CASSLGWDTQYF. The CDR3, as DNA: TGTGCCAGCAGCTTAGGCTGGGATACGCAGTACTTT.

CDR3 coding DNA: TGTGCCAGCAGTTTATCCGCTAGCGGCCACTACGGTGAGCAGTTCTTC. Its translation is CASSLSASGHYGEQFF. V gene TRBV28 combines with J gene TRBJ2-1; the match to TRBD2 covers 7 bases. CDR1 MDHEN and CDR2 SYDVKM come from the germline V gene. This CDR3 is 16 amino acids long. V was pared by 1 base and J by 9 bases, with 12 bases of the junction left unmatched.

Here the CDR3 DNA reads TGTGCCAGTAGTATAGATTATGCAGGGGGAGAGACCCAGTACTTC. It specifies CASSIDYAGGETQYF. The chain joins TRBV19 to TRBJ2-5, with 7 positions matching TRBD1. Germline CDR1 LNHDA, CDR2 SQIVND (reference sequence). V shed 0 bases, J shed 4 bases, and the junction held 5 bases outside the gene matches. This CDR3 region has 15 residues.

This clone was counted a single time. Other DNA sequences in the same sample also yield this CDR3. This chain joins TRBV18 and TRBJ2-3; D is unresolved. Germline CDR1 KGHSH, CDR2 LQKENI. The CDR3 has 13 amino acids. V lost 3 bases and J 0 bases, leaving 4 bases between the germline ends. CDR3 region: CASSPASTDTQYF. CDR3 coding DNA: TGTGCCAGCTCACCCGCTAGCACAGATACGCAGTATTTT.

This chain connects TRBV7-8 to TRBJ2-5; 7 nucleotides match TRBD2. The J call may be wrong; the DNA end is better matched by TRBJ2-7. There are 16 residues in the CDR3. CDR1 and CDR2 (germline): SGHVS, FQNEAQ. CDR3 nucleotides: TGTGCCAGCAGCTGGGGGTCGGGACTACCCTCCTACGAGCAGTACTTC. Translating it yields CASSWGSGLPSYEQYF.

The V gene is TRBV7-2, the J gene TRBJ2-7; perhaps TRBD1 as D (8 bases). V was clipped by 5 bases and J by 0 bases, with 14 bases between them. This CDR3 has 15 amino acids. The germline V gene has CDR1 SGHTA and CDR2 FQGNSA. The CDR3 loop is CASSRTGGGSYEQYF. In nucleotides, the CDR3 is TGTGCCAGCAGCAGAACAGGGGGGGGCTCCTACGAGCAGTACTTC. Filled out from reference TRBV7-2 and TRBJ2-7, the complete variable domain reads GAGVSQSPSNKVTEKGKDVELRCDPISGHTALYWYRQSLGQGLEFLIYFQGNSAPDKSGLPSDRFSAERTGGSVSTLTIQRTQQEDSAVYLCASSRTGGGSYEQYFGPGTRLTVT.

J is TRBJ2-7 and V is TRBV25-1; D is perhaps TRBD2 (5 bases). V shed 5 bases and J shed 1 base, with 12 bases lying between them. The CDR3 totals 14 residues. Germline lookup yields CDR1 MGHDK and CDR2 SYGVNS. CDR3: CASSSPGLSYEQYF. CDR3 DNA: TGTGCCAGCAGTTCACCCGGACTTTCCTACGAGCAGTACTTC.